Listed below are T cell receptor beta chains from one sample, sequenced in a study of CD4 and CD8 cells across lung adenocarcinoma regions. TCRdb re-called the PCR reads with MiXCR, one entry per CDR3 protein. This sample has 7,500 to 9,000 distinct CDR3 sequences, with 55% to 60% found just once. Sequenced: CD4+ T cells from the center of a lung tumor. The receptors originated from a female donor with lung adenocarcinoma. The CD4 and CD8 labels of this study may be unreliable. CDR3s include the opening cysteine and the closing phenylalanine or tryptophan. The D gene is left open where the match is weak. Size is stated for part of the rows, as once, few or many counts, or as a class when the clone is expanded.

>TRBJ2-3|TRBV5-1|14|NA|NA
TGCGCCAGCAGCCCAGAGGGGAGGCGGGATACCCGGTATTTT
CASSPEGRRDTRYF
>TRBJ2-3|TRBV27|12|TRBD1|NA
TGTGCCAGCGGGACAGGCACAGATACGCAGTACTTT
CASGTGTDTQYF
>TRBJ2-3|TRBV4-1|15|NA|NA
TGCGCCGGGGGTGACGGGGGCCGGGGCACAGAGACCCAGTATTTT
CAGGDGGRGTETQYF
>TRBJ2-3|TRBV10-3|18|TRBD2|NA
TGTGCCATCAGTGAGGAAATAGCGGGGGGGGCTAGCACAGATACGCAGTATTTT
CAISEEIAGGASTDTQYF
>TRBJ2-1|TRBV6-8|15|TRBD2|medium-sized
TGTGCCAGCAAACCGGGACTAGCACCCTACAATGAGCAGTTCTTC
CASKPGLAPYNEQFF
>TRBJ1-6|TRBV6-1|13|NA|NA
TGTGCCAGCACCTTACAATATAATTCACCCCTCCACTTT
CASTLQYNSPLHF
>TRBJ2-1|TRBV6-1|16|TRBD2|NA
TGTGCCAGCAGACCTGGGGCTTTAGCGGGAGACAATGAGCAGTTCTTC
CASRPGALAGDNEQFF
>TRBJ2-4|TRBV10-3|14|TRBD2|NA
TGTGCCACCCGACTAGCGGGGGACACAAATATTCAGTACTTT
CATRLAGDTNIQYF
>TRBJ2-7|TRBV10-2|16|TRBD1|NA
TGCGCCAGCAGTGAGCCGGCCGGGACAGCTAAATACGAGCAGTACTTC
CASSEPAGTAKYEQYF
>TRBJ2-5|TRBV10-1|17|TRBD2|NA
TGCGCCAGCAGTGAGTCGGGGACTAGCGGGAGACAAGAGACCCAGTACTTC
CASSESGTSGRQETQYF
>TRBJ2-1|TRBV7-2|16|TRBD2|few
TGTGCCAGCAGCTTAGGTAGACTAGCGGGCTACAATGAGCAGTTCTTC
CASSLGRLAGYNEQFF
>TRBJ2-5|TRBV6-5|15|NA|many
TGTGCCAGCAGTTACGACTCCAGAGAGGGGGAGACCCAGTACTTC
CASSYDSREGETQYF
>TRBJ2-1|TRBV27|13|NA|few
TGTGCCAGCAGTTCAATACAGGACAATGAGCAGTTCTTC
CASSSIQDNEQFF
>TRBJ2-1|TRBV6-1|13|TRBD2|NA
TGTGCCAGCACCAGCGGGAGAGACAATGAGCAGTTCTTC
CASTSGRDNEQFF
>TRBJ2-7|TRBV6-1|15|TRBD1|NA
TGTGCCAGCAGCCGCCGGGACAGGGGTTCCTACGAGCAGTACTTC
CASSRRDRGSYEQYF
>TRBJ1-3|TRBV6-5|14|NA|medium-sized
TGTGCCAGCAGTTACGATTTCGGGGGAAACACCATATATTTT
CASSYDFGGNTIYF
>TRBJ2-1|TRBV20-1|14|TRBD1|few
TGCAGTGCTAGCGGGACAGGTTATTACAATGAGCAGTTCTTC
CSASGTGYYNEQFF
>TRBJ2-3|TRBV20-1|12|NA|many
TGCAGTGCTAGAAGCTACACAGATACGCAGTATTTT
CSARSYTDTQYF
>TRBJ2-3|TRBV6-1|14|TRBD1|few
TGTGCGGGCCGAGGGGGCCGGGACACAGATACCCAGTACTTT
CAGRGGRDTDTQYF
>TRBJ2-1|TRBV7-2|14|NA|few
TGTGCCAGCAGGGGGGACTTACTCTACAATGAGCAGTTCTTC
CASRGDLLYNEQFF
>TRBJ2-1|TRBV7-2|15|TRBD2|NA
TGTGCCAGCAGCATAAGCGGGGGACTCCACAATGAGCAGTTCTTC
CASSISGGLHNEQFF
>TRBJ2-3|TRBV27|15|TRBD1|NA
TGTGCCTCGGGAAGAGGGGGCGCAGACACAGATACGCAGTATTTT
CASGRGGADTDTQYF
>TRBJ2-1|TRBV25-1|13|TRBD1|NA
TGTGCCAGCAGTGGAACAGGGGGCGATGAGCAGTTCTTC
CASSGTGGDEQFF
>TRBJ2-1|TRBV6-1|13|TRBD2|NA
TGTGCCAGCGGGCGGGAGTTTCCAAATGAGCAGTTCTTC
CASGREFPNEQFF
>TRBJ2-3|TRBV7-9|16|NA|once
TGTGCCAGCAGACTTACGGGTGTGCTAGCAAAAAACATGCAGTATTTC
CASRLTGVLAKNMQYF